This TCR beta chain came from a study of blood T cell repertoires in COVID-19. Overall study context: PBMCs, B-cell-depleted T cells, or T cells provided the cDNA or gDNA that made up the material.

Sequencing used immunoSEQ multiplex PCR; TCRdb keeps in-frame clones, though not all of them. Of 100,000 or so clones in the sample, over 75% were seen once. The clonotype originates from a man between 70 and 80 years old with active or convalescent COVID-19. Source material: peripheral blood.

The CDR3 coding sequence is TGTGCCAGCAGCTTAACGAACAGGGGGTACACTGAAGCTTTCTTT. This sequence encodes CASSLTNRGYTEAFF. V is TRBV7-3 and J is TRBJ1-1; 8 bases map to TRBD1. Germline-derived CDR1 and CDR2 are SGHTA and FQGTGA. The J segment lost 3 bases and the V segment lost 0 bases, leaving 3 bases of the junction unmatched. CDR3 length: 15 amino acids.